A single sample is the source of the 27 T cell receptor beta chains below, sequenced in a study of blood T cell repertoires in COVID-19. Measured with immunoSEQ multiplex PCR; TCRdb has only the in-frame clones, and not every one. The repertoire holds 45,000 to 55,000 clones, with around 88% as singletons. The source material was peripheral blood. All receptors come from a human donor in a cohort sampled during active COVID-19.

The chain is built from TRBV2 and TRBJ1-1; a weak D match, TRBD1 (5 bases). The CDR3 loop spans 11 amino acids. V lost 10 bases to trimming and J lost 1 base, with 7 bases between them. Germline assignment: CDR1 SNHLY and CDR2 FYNNEI. CDR3 residues: CANTGNTEAFF. The CDR3 DNA reads as TGTGCCAACACAGGGAACACTGAAGCTTTCTTT. The full variable domain, with the rest looked up from reference TRBV2 and TRBJ1-1, is EPEVTQTPSHQVTQMGQEVILRCVPISNHLYFYWYRQILGQKVEFLVSFYNNEISEKSEIFDDQFSVERPDGSNFTLKIRSTKLEDSAMYFCANTGNTEAFFGQGTRLTVV.

This clone was detected a few times. The chain uses TRBV19 and TRBJ1-1; 7 bases match TRBD1. The V segment lost 6 bases and the J segment 1 base; nucleotides outside the gene matches: 5. The germline gives CDR1 LNHDA, CDR2 SQIVND (reference sequence). The length of the CDR3 is 14 residues. CDR3 in amino acids: CASSQQGPNTEAFF. The CDR3 DNA sequence: TGTGCCAGTAGCCAACAGGGGCCGAACACTGAAGCTTTCTTT.

The chain combines TRBV30 with TRBJ2-3; TRBD1 agrees at 9 bases. Losses at the gene ends were 4 bases for V and 2 bases for J; bases not matched to a gene: 7. The CDR3 totals 15 residues. Germline CDR1 GTSNPN, CDR2 SVGIG (reference sequence). CDR3 bases: TGTGCCTGGAATCTCGGACAGGGGCTCACAGATACGCAGTATTTT. It codes for CAWNLGQGLTDTQYF.

Here the CDR3 DNA reads TGTGCCAGCAGCTCGGAGCGGGGGGGATTTGTCACAGATACGCAGTATTTT. Translation gives CASSSERGGFVTDTQYF. This chain links TRBV7-6 with TRBJ2-3; 10 positions agree with TRBD2. The CDR3 spans 17 residues. Trimming cost V 4 bases and J 2 bases; bases outside gene matches: 9. From germline, CDR1 is SGHVS and CDR2 FNYEAQ. Full variable domain (outside the CDR3, taken from reference TRBV7-6 and TRBJ2-3): GAGVSQSPRYKVTKRGQDVALRCDPISGHVSLYWYRQALGQGPEFLTYFNYEAQQDKSGLPNDRFSAERPEGSISTLTIQRTEQRDSAMYRCASSSERGGFVTDTQYFGPGTRLTVL.

The chain has TRBV30 and TRBJ1-2, with D tentatively TRBD1 (6 bases). The germline CDR1 and CDR2 sequences are GTSNPN and SVGIG (reference sequence). The CDR3 runs 14 residues. The V end lost 6 bases, the J end lost 2 bases, and 16 bases lay between the germline ends. The CDR3 is CACRRGGANYGYTF. The CDR3 nucleotides are TGTGCCTGCCGAAGGGGGGGGGCGAACTATGGCTACACCTTC.

CDR3 sequence reads: CATSVRQERTQYF. The DNA of the CDR3 is TGTGCCACCAGCGTTCGACAGGAGAGGACCCAGTACTTC. The gene calls are TRBV15 and TRBJ2-5, with D possibly being TRBD1 (6 bases). From germline, CDR1 is LNHNV and CDR2 YYDKDF (reference sequence). The ends were cut back, 5 bases at V and 7 bases at J, with 14 bases in the middle. The CDR3 length is 13 residues.

This clone was recorded only once. The chain joins TRBV24-1 to TRBJ2-5; a weak D match, TRBD2 (6 bases). V lost 3 bases and J 5 bases, leaving 18 bases between the germline ends. CDR1 and CDR2 from the germline V gene are KGHDR and SFDVKD. The length of the CDR3 is 16 residues. CDR3 sequence (DNA): TGTGCCACCAGTGATATCCAACGGGTTGGAGGGGAGACCCAGTACTTC. This codes for CATSDIQRVGGETQYF.

The chain combines TRBV11-3 with TRBJ2-3, with a possible D match to TRBD2 (5 bases). This CDR3 comprises 15 residues. Germline V gene lookup returns CDR1 SGHNT and CDR2 YENEEA. V lost 5 bases and J 1 base, leaving 13 bases between the germline ends. CDR3 loop: CASSNGLTGTDTQYF. As DNA, the CDR3 is TGTGCCAGCAGCAACGGACTGACGGGCACAGATACGCAGTATTTT. Full variable domain (rest looked up from reference TRBV11-3 and TRBJ2-3): EAGVVQSPRYKIIEKKQPVAFWCNPISGHNTLYWYLQNLGQGPELLIRYENEEAVDDSQLPKDRFSAERLKGVDSTLKIQPAELGDSAVYLCASSNGLTGTDTQYFGPGTRLTVL.

This clone was seen only once. V is TRBV5-1 and J is TRBJ2-3, with a tentative D call TRBD2 (7 bases). The CDR3 runs 14 residues. V was trimmed by 5 bases and J by 5 bases, leaving 15 bases between them. The germline gives CDR1 SGHRS, CDR2 YFSETQ. The CDR3 is CASRVGGPVDTQYF. CDR3 coding DNA: TGCGCCAGCAGGGTGGGGGGGCCGGTAGATACGCAGTATTTT.

The chain uses TRBV30 and TRBJ2-7; 10 bases are shared with TRBD1. The CDR3 contains 14 residues. Germline V CDR1 and CDR2: GTSNPN, SVGIG (reference sequence). The ends lost 1 base at V and 3 bases at J; junction bases unmatched: 3. CDR3: CAWSGGTGVYEQYF. In DNA, the CDR3 is TGTGCCTGGAGTGGTGGGACAGGGGTCTACGAGCAGTACTTC.

The V call is TRBV11-2, the J call TRBJ1-1; D is unresolved. The germline V and J ends were trimmed by 5 bases and 6 bases, with 10 bases remaining between them. The CDR3 consists of 12 residues. Germline CDR1 is SGHAT and CDR2 is FQNNGV. Written as DNA, the CDR3 is TGTGCCAGCAGCCCGACTGATTCTGAAGCTTTCTTT. Residues: CASSPTDSEAFF.

In DNA form, the CDR3 reads TGTGCCAGCAGGCGGGGGAACACCGGGGAGCTGTTTTTT. This encodes CASRRGNTGELFF. This chain uses TRBV25-1 with TRBJ2-2; D perhaps matches TRBD2 (6 bases). Trimming left V 6 bases short and J 1 base short, with 6 bases between. CDR3 length: 13 amino acids. Germline lookup yields CDR1 MGHDK and CDR2 SYGVNS. The complete variable domain, with remaining parts taken from reference TRBV25-1 and TRBJ2-2, reads EADIYQTPRYLVIGTGKKITLECSQTMGHDKMYWYQQDPGMELHLIHYSYGVNSTEKGDLSSESTVSRIRTEHFPLTLESARPSHTSQYLCASRRGNTGELFFGEGSRLTVL.

The gene calls are TRBV2 and TRBJ1-2; TRBD1 is a possible D gene (5 bases). V was pared by 2 bases and J by 0 bases, with 10 bases between. This CDR3 spans 15 amino acids. The germline CDR1 and CDR2 sequences are SNHLY and FYNNEI. The CDR3 DNA sequence: TGTGCCAGCAGTGAACAGGGTGCAGCTAACTATGGCTACACCTTC. Translating gives CASSEQGAANYGYTF.

This chain joins TRBV2 and TRBJ1-2; D is unclear. The CDR3 sequence is 11 residues long. Trimming cost V 7 bases and J 1 base, with 4 bases left between them. Germline assignment: CDR1 SNHLY and CDR2 FYNNEI. CDR3 region: CASKHNYGYTF. The CDR3 DNA follows: TGTGCCAGCAAACATAACTATGGCTACACCTTC. Supplemented by reference TRBV2 and TRBJ1-2, the full variable domain reads EPEVTQTPSHQVTQMGQEVILRCVPISNHLYFYWYRQILGQKVEFLVSFYNNEISEKSEIFDDQFSVERPDGSNFTLKIRSTKLEDSAMYFCASKHNYGYTFGSGTRLTVV.

This chain joins TRBV11-2 and TRBJ1-3; 11 positions agree with TRBD1. V gave up 6 bases and J gave up 3 bases; unmatched junction bases: 10. Germline V CDR1 and CDR2: SGHAT, FQNNGV. CDR3 length: 17 residues. CDR3 in amino acids: CASRAMDRGRVGNTIYF. The CDR3, as DNA: TGTGCCAGCAGAGCGATGGACAGGGGGCGCGTTGGAAACACCATATATTTT.

This clone has only a few counts. The V and J genes are TRBV4-1 and TRBJ1-5; D possibly corresponds to TRBD1 (6 bases). This CDR3 contains 16 residues. With 4 bases removed from V and 7 bases from J, the gap between germline ends came to 20 bases. CDR1 and CDR2 from the germline V gene are MGHRA and YSYEKL. CDR3 sequence: CASSLTHDSGGQPQHF. DNA for the CDR3: TGCGCCAGCAGCCTTACCCACGACAGCGGGGGCCAGCCCCAGCATTTT.

The sample holds a few counts of this clone. J is TRBJ1-1 and V is TRBV9, with TRBD1 matching over 9 bases. This CDR3 region has 16 residues. Trimming took 4 bases from V and 2 from J; bases not matched to a gene: 9. Per the germline V gene, CDR1 is SGDLS and CDR2 is YYNGEE. The CDR3 coding sequence is TGTGCCAGCAGCCCCGGGGACAGGGATTTTAACACTGAAGCTTTCTTT. It translates to CASSPGDRDFNTEAFF.

This sequence joins TRBV5-1 and TRBJ2-1; TRBD2 agrees at 12 bases. This CDR3 has 14 amino acids. Trimming removed 1 base from V and 8 bases from J; junction bases left unmatched: 1. Germline CDR1 and CDR2: SGHRS and YFSETQ. CDR3 residues: CASSLTSGGYEQFF. For the CDR3, the DNA is TGCGCCAGCAGCTTGACTAGCGGGGGGTATGAGCAGTTCTTC.

V and J are TRBV18 and TRBJ1-1; D gene unclear. CDR3 length: 15 amino acids. CDR1 is KGHSH and CDR2 is LQKENI in the germline V gene. The V gene lost 3 bases and the J gene lost 3 bases, with 14 bases spanning the gap. The CDR3: CASSPPRGAHTEAFF. CDR3 nucleotides: TGTGCCAGCTCACCTCCTCGGGGAGCCCACACTGAAGCTTTCTTT.

The gene calls are TRBV5-1 and TRBJ2-6, with 8 bases identical to TRBD1. The V gene end was trimmed by 0 bases and the J gene end by 2 bases; junction bases not matched to a gene: 1. The V gene's germline CDR1 is SGHRS and CDR2 YFSETQ. The CDR3 is 16 amino acids. The CDR3 here is CASSLEQGAGANVLTF. The CDR3 nucleotides read TGCGCCAGCAGCTTGGAACAGGGGGCTGGGGCCAACGTCCTGACTTTC.

V and J are TRBV6-1 and TRBJ2-6; no firm D call. Per germline, CDR1 MNHNS and CDR2 SASEGT. This CDR3 region has 17 residues. The V end was cut by 0 bases, the J end by 0 bases, with 9 bases between. The CDR3 nucleotides are TGTGCCAGCAGTGAAGCGAGGTGGGTCTCTGGGGCCAACGTCCTGACTTTC. Its protein is CASSEARWVSGANVLTF.

This chain uses TRBV5-4 with TRBJ1-1; D gene ambiguous. The CDR3 is 13 amino acids. The V end lost 2 bases, the J end lost 3 bases, and 8 bases lay between the germline ends. Germline loops: CDR1 SGHNT, CDR2 YYREEE (reference sequence). The CDR3 reads CASSFEGDTEAFF. The CDR3 coding sequence is TGTGCCAGCAGCTTCGAGGGAGACACTGAAGCTTTCTTT.

The genes are TRBV18 and TRBJ2-7, with D unresolved. Looked up from germline, CDR1 is KGHSH and CDR2 is LQKENI. With 6 bases removed from V and 7 bases from J, the gap between germline ends came to 19 bases. There are 14 residues in the CDR3. CDR3 sequence (DNA): TGTGCCAGCTCCCCGCCCGGGTCAGTGTGGGAGCAGTACTTC. It specifies CASSPPGSVWEQYF.

This clone was detected a few times. This CDR3 reads CASSFPPRFEQYF. The CDR3, as DNA: TGTGCCAGCAGCTTTCCCCCCCGGTTCGAGCAGTACTTC. The gene calls are TRBV5-5 and TRBJ2-7, with no clear D. The CDR3 covers 13 residues. Trimming pared 2 bases from V and 6 bases from J, leaving 12 bases between. Germline V gene sequence: CDR1 SGHKS, CDR2 YYEKEE (reference sequence).

V and J are TRBV27 and TRBJ2-7; TRBD1 aligns across 8 bases. CDR3 length equals 13 residues. CDR1 MNHEY and CDR2 SMNVEV come from the germline V gene (reference sequence). The V segment lost 7 bases and the J segment 5 bases; nucleotides outside the gene matches: 7. DNA for the CDR3: TGTGCCAGCATGGGCAGGGACAGGAACGAGCAGTACTTC. Translating gives CASMGRDRNEQYF.

V is TRBV7-8 and J is TRBJ2-7; TRBD2 agrees at 12 bases. The ends lost 5 bases at V and 6 bases at J; junction bases unmatched: 5. The CDR3 extends over 14 amino acids. Germline CDR1 is SGHVS and CDR2 is FQNEAQ. This CDR3 is CASSATSGGSEQYF. Written as DNA, the CDR3 is TGTGCCAGCAGCGCGACTAGCGGGGGAAGCGAGCAGTACTTC. Using reference TRBV7-8 and TRBJ2-7 for the parts outside the CDR3, the full variable domain is GAGVSQSPRYKVAKRGQDVALRCDPISGHVSLFWYQQALGQGPEFLTYFQNEAQLDKSGLPSDRFFAERPEGSVSTLKIQRTQQEDSAVYLCASSATSGGSEQYFGPGTRLTVT.

The chain recombines TRBV24-1 with TRBJ2-1, with D possibly matching TRBD2 (7 bases). Trimming shortened V by 12 bases and J by 8 bases, and 19 bases separated the two germline ends. Germline CDR1 reads KGHDR; CDR2 reads SFDVKD. This CDR3 comprises 13 residues. The chain's CDR3 is CASRGGVSDEQFF. The CDR3 DNA reads TGTGCCTCGAGGGGGGGCGTTAGCGATGAGCAGTTCTTC.